The rows below give T cell receptor beta chains drawn from one sample of a study of shared clonotypes between healthy human individuals. Method: immunoSEQ multiplex PCR; TCRdb's copy keeps in-frame clones and lacks some. The sample has a few million clones, about 90% seen once. The sequenced material came from naive CD4+ T cells from PBMCs. Source of these receptors: a young man in good health. Some clones in this sample may be carry-over from other donors' samples. Both conserved end residues are part of each CDR3. The D gene is left open where the match is weak. The listing skips clone size in some rows; elsewhere it reads once, few, many or a size class.

TRBV9,.,.,TRBJ1-2,CASSVDSNYGYTF,TGTGCCAGCAGCGTGGACAGCAACTATGGCTACACCTTC
TRBV28,.,.,TRBJ1-2,CASSRPRGGYGYTF,TGTGCCAGCAGTCGGCCCAGGGGAGGCTATGGCTACACCTTC
TRBV19,TRBD1,few,TRBJ1-5,CASSADRAGQQPQHF,TGTGCCAGTAGTGCGGACAGGGCAGGGCAGCAGCCCCAGCATTTT
TRBV6-1,.,.,TRBJ1-2,CASTNRQAAQGYTF,TGTGCCAGCACCAACCGACAGGCCGCGCAGGGCTACACCTTC
TRBV4-1,TRBD2,.,TRBJ2-1,CASSHHLPSPSGTSYNEQFF,TGCGCCAGCAGCCATCACCTCCCCTCACCTAGCGGGACCTCCTACAATGAGCAGTTCTTC
TRBV5-1,.,once,TRBJ2-1,CASSPGSASSYNEQFF,TGCGCCAGCAGCCCAGGGAGTGCCAGCTCCTACAATGAGCAGTTCTTC
TRBV5-1,.,.,TRBJ2-3,CASSLGATQGTQYF,TGCGCCAGCAGCTTGGGGGCTACCCAGGGTACGCAGTATTTT
TRBV5-1,.,.,TRBJ2-1,CASSLRTSNNEQFF,TGCGCCAGCAGCCTCCGGACGAGCAACAATGAGCAGTTCTTC
TRBV27,.,.,TRBJ1-4,CASSLLQNEKLFF,TGTGCCAGCAGTTTATTGCAGAATGAAAAACTGTTTTTT
TRBV14,.,.,TRBJ1-1,CASSQDLEGEAFF,TGTGCCAGCAGCCAAGATTTAGAGGGTGAAGCTTTCTTT
TRBV18,.,.,TRBJ1-2,CASSSVSGRSNYGYTF,TGTGCCAGCTCCTCGGTGAGCGGCAGGTCGAACTATGGCTACACCTTC
TRBV7-9,.,.,TRBJ1-2,CASSPGPNYGYTF,TGTGCCAGCAGCCCCGGACCCAACTATGGCTACACCTTC
TRBV19,.,.,TRBJ2-7,CASSKQGWGEQYF,TGTGCCAGTAGTAAACAGGGTTGGGGCGAGCAGTACTTC
TRBV5-1,.,.,TRBJ1-4,CASSLVGTLEEKLFF,TGCGCCAGCAGCTTGGTTGGGACATTGGAGGAAAAACTGTTTTTT
TRBV6-5,TRBD2,.,TRBJ2-1,CASSYSSGRAGNEQFF,TGTGCCAGCAGTTACTCGAGCGGGAGGGCGGGGAATGAGCAGTTCTTC
TRBV6-1,.,.,TRBJ2-3,CASSEGGFTTDTQYF,TGTGCCAGCAGTGAGGGGGGTTTCACCACAGATACGCAGTATTTT
TRBV18,.,.,TRBJ2-3,CASSSPGVRASTDTQYF,TGTGCCAGCTCCTCTCCAGGGGTGCGTGCTAGCACAGATACGCAGTATTTT
TRBV6-5,TRBD1,.,TRBJ1-2,CSSRGQGAYGYTF,TGTTCCTCCAGGGGGCAGGGGGCCTATGGCTACACCTTC
TRBV5-1,.,once,TRBJ1-3,CASSPDQVGNTIYF,TGCGCCAGCAGCCCAGATCAAGTCGGAAACACCATATATTTT
TRBV18,TRBD1,.,TRBJ1-4,CASSPPGTVNEKLFF,TGTGCCAGCTCACCACCCGGGACAGTTAATGAAAAACTGTTTTTT
TRBV28,.,.,TRBJ1-5,CASSRWGGVKPQHF,TGTGCCAGCAGCCGATGGGGCGGGGTGAAGCCCCAGCATTTT
TRBV5-5,TRBD2,.,TRBJ2-7,CASSLSSGSIDEQYF,TGTGCCAGCAGCTTATCTAGCGGGAGTATCGACGAGCAGTACTTC
TRBV19,TRBD1,.,TRBJ1-5,CASIPRTGERPQHF,TGTGCCAGTATTCCCAGGACAGGCGAACGGCCCCAGCATTTT
TRBV6-4,.,.,TRBJ1-2,CASSKGTSGYGYTF,TGTGCCAGCAGCAAAGGGACGTCTGGCTATGGCTACACCTTC
TRBV19,.,.,TRBJ2-7,CASSIEVGYTYEQYF,TGTGCCAGTAGTATAGAGGTGGGATATACCTACGAGCAGTACTTC
TRBV7-2,.,.,TRBJ2-7,CASSLDLGEQYF,TGTGCCAGCAGCTTAGACCTGGGAGAGCAGTACTTC
TRBV19,.,.,TRBJ2-3,CASRGSSIQGRAQYF,TGTGCCAGTAGGGGATCTTCGATTCAGGGTCGGGCGCAGTATTTT
TRBV7-2,TRBD1,.,TRBJ1-2,CASSQKTGNYGYTF,TGTGCCAGCAGCCAGAAGACAGGGAACTATGGCTACACCTTC
TRBV18,.,.,TRBJ1-4,CASSPRAGAQGEKLFF,TGTGCCAGCTCACCACGGGCAGGGGCCCAAGGCGAAAAACTGTTTTTT
TRBV7-9,TRBD1,.,TRBJ2-1,CASRQGAGYNEQFF,TGTGCCAGCAGGCAGGGGGCAGGGTACAATGAGCAGTTCTTC
TRBV5-1,.,.,TRBJ1-1,CASSFPEGGTEAFF,TGCGCCAGCAGCTTCCCAGAGGGGGGCACTGAAGCTTTCTTT
TRBV10-1,.,once,TRBJ2-1,CASSESWGPYNEQFF,TGCGCCAGCAGTGAGTCATGGGGACCATACAATGAGCAGTTCTTC
TRBV25-1,.,.,TRBJ2-2,CASSEAGDVGELFF,TGTGCCAGCAGTGAAGCAGGGGATGTCGGGGAGCTGTTTTTT
TRBV9,TRBD2,.,TRBJ2-7,CASSVAGGDQTYEQYF,TGTGCCAGCAGCGTAGCCGGGGGGGACCAGACCTACGAGCAGTACTTC
TRBV7-2,.,.,TRBJ1-1,CASSLFAGARYTEAFF,TGTGCCAGCAGCTTATTTGCGGGGGCGCGGTATACTGAAGCTTTCTTT
TRBV7-2,.,.,TRBJ2-7,CASSPEGRFYEQYF,TGTGCCAGCAGCCCCGAGGGACGTTTCTACGAGCAGTACTTC
TRBV11-2,.,once,TRBJ1-1,CASSLGVRDTEAFF,TGTGCCAGCAGCTTAGGGGTGAGAGACACTGAAGCTTTCTTT
TRBV7-2,.,.,TRBJ2-5,CASSLAGTGAWETQYF,TGTGCCAGCAGCTTAGCAGGCACCGGCGCGTGGGAGACCCAGTACTTC